This TCR beta chain was sequenced in a study of beta chain features in type 1 diabetes. General study results and limits: VDJ junctions in type 1 diabetes patients carried more deletions and fewer insertions.

Averaging approximately 0.11 L, one heparinised blood draw was given by each donor. The investigators reverse transcribed all of the isolated RNA, so they sequenced expressed TCRB transcripts. The table came from immunoSEQ multiplex PCR; TCRdb's copy has only in-frame clones and leaves some out. The table records 150,000 to 190,000 clones, about 8.1% of them present only once. V shed 7 bases and J shed 7 bases, with 5 bases lying between them. The germline CDR1 and CDR2 sequences are SNHLY and FYNNEI. The CDR3 has 11 amino acids. Points on this clone: Its antigen is unidentified.

Sequencing input: central memory CD4+ T cells from blood. The TCR sequence derives from a young man in good health. The chain couples TRBV2 to TRBJ1-6, with no clear D. The CDR3 nucleotides read TGTGCCAGCACAGCGAATTCACCCCTCCACTTT. This codes for CASTANSPLHF.